These T cell receptor beta chains were read from a single sample in a study of blood T cell repertoires in COVID-19. Method: immunoSEQ multiplex PCR; TCRdb's copy keeps in-frame clones and lacks some. The sample records roughly 200,000 clones, roughly 89% being singletons. Sequenced sample: PBMCs or T cells enriched from blood (not recorded which). Source of these receptors: a woman aged 35 to 49 with acute COVID-19. Each CDR3 is given with its conserved first and last residue. A D gene is named only where the DNA matches it firmly. Clone size is not always given. Where it is, it says once, few, many or a class for expanded clones.

>NA|TRBJ2-7|TRBV5-4|NA
TGTGCCAGCAGGTTGATGTGGGACTCGACCGATACCTACGAGCAGTACTTC
CASRLMWDSTDTYEQYF
>TRBD2|TRBJ2-1|TRBV11-2|NA
TGTGCCAGCAGCCCGACTAGCGGGGGGTTCTACAATGAGCAGTTCTTC
CASSPTSGGFYNEQFF
>TRBD1|TRBJ2-5|TRBV18|NA
TGTGCCAGCTCACACGGACAGGGCCGACAAGAGACCCAGTACTTC
CASSHGQGRQETQYF
>NA|TRBJ2-7|TRBV7-2|NA
TGTGCCAGCAGCTTAACCAGAACTAGAACTCACGAGCAGTACTTC
CASSLTRTRTHEQYF
>TRBD1|TRBJ2-7|TRBV5-1|NA
TGCGCCAGCAGTTCAGAAGGACAGGGTGACTACGAGCAGTACTTC
CASSSEGQGDYEQYF
>NA|TRBJ1-2|TRBV7-2|NA
TGTGCCAGCAGCTTAGGACAGACCGCCTATGGCTACACCTTC
CASSLGQTAYGYTF
>TRBD1|TRBJ1-6|TRBV5-1|NA
TGCGCCAGCAGCGTATTACCGGGACAGGGCGATTCACCCCTCCACTTT
CASSVLPGQGDSPLHF
>NA|TRBJ1-4|TRBV5-4|NA
TGTGCCAGCAGCTTCAGACAAGAGAATGAAAAACTGTTTTTT
CASSFRQENEKLFF
>NA|TRBJ1-4|TRBV3-1/TRBV3-2|NA
TGTGCCAGCAGCCACGGGAGTACTAATGAAAAACTGTTTTTT
CASSHGSTNEKLFF
>NA|TRBJ1-1|TRBV2|once
TGTGCCAGCAGTGATCCCCAGGGCACTGAAGCTTTCTTT
CASSDPQGTEAFF
>NA|TRBJ2-6|TRBV5-1|NA
TGCGCCAGCAGCCCCCGGACAGATGACTCTGGGGCCAACGTCCTGACTTTC
CASSPRTDDSGANVLTF
>NA|TRBJ2-5|TRBV2|NA
TGTGCCAGCAGTGACAACCAAGAGACCCAGTACTTC
CASSDNQETQYF
>NA|TRBJ1-6|TRBV27|NA
TGTGCCAGCAGTTTGCAGGGGCTATCAAATTCACCCCTCCACTTT
CASSLQGLSNSPLHF
>NA|TRBJ1-2|TRBV21-1|NA
TGTGCCAAGCAGCATGGACAGTCTTATGGCTACACCTTC
CAKQHGQSYGYTF
>NA|TRBJ2-1|TRBV27|NA
TGTGCCAGCAGTTTTCTCTCGTACAATGAGCAGTTCTTC
CASSFLSYNEQFF
>TRBD1|TRBJ1-2|TRBV2|NA
TGTGCCAGACGGACAGGGGGAGATGGCTACACCTTC
CARRTGGDGYTF
>TRBD2|TRBJ2-1|TRBV6-6|NA
TGTGCCAGCAGCTCGCCTGTCTCGGGAGGGACGGGTGAGCAGTTCTTC
CASSSPVSGGTGEQFF
>TRBD2|TRBJ2-2|TRBV30|NA
TGTGCCTGGAGTGTACGGCGGGGGGCCGGGGAGCTGTTTTTT
CAWSVRRGAGELFF
>NA|TRBJ2-2|TRBV3-1/TRBV3-2|NA
TGTGCCAGCAGCCAGAGGGTCTTAAACACCGGGGAGCTGTTTTTT
CASSQRVLNTGELFF
>NA|TRBJ2-6|TRBV28|NA
TGTGCCAGCAGGGGCAGCTCTGGGGCCAACGTCCTGACTTTC
CASRGSSGANVLTF
>TRBD1|TRBJ2-2|TRBV29-1|NA
TGCAGCGTTCTGCCAGGGGGATACACCGGGGAGCTGTTTTTT
CSVLPGGYTGELFF
>NA|TRBJ1-3|TRBV25-1|once
TGTGCCAGCAGTGAATCCGGGAGCTCTGGAAACACCATATATTTT
CASSESGSSGNTIYF
>NA|TRBJ2-6|TRBV18|once
TGTGCCAGCTCACCCGGGTTAGGCCCGGGGGCCAACGTCCTGACTTTC
CASSPGLGPGANVLTF
>NA|TRBJ2-7|TRBV6-6|NA
TGTGCCAGCAGTCCGGAGGGGTCCTACGAGCAGTACTTC
CASSPEGSYEQYF
>NA|TRBJ2-3|TRBV11-2|NA
TGTGCCAGCACCCCTAGCGCCACAGATACGCAGTATTTT
CASTPSATDTQYF
>TRBD2|TRBJ2-3|TRBV5-1|NA
TGCGCCAGCAGCCTAGCGGGGGTGGGAACGGCAGATACGCAGTATTTT
CASSLAGVGTADTQYF
>NA|TRBJ1-2|TRBV2|NA
TGTGCCAGCAATCGAGAGGGCCTAGGCTATGGCTACACCTTC
CASNREGLGYGYTF
>NA|TRBJ2-5|TRBV14|NA
TGTGCCAGCAGCCAAGTTAACCAAGAGACCCAGTACTTC
CASSQVNQETQYF
>NA|TRBJ1-6|TRBV27|NA
TGTGCCAGCAGTTTGGGCCTCAATTCACCCCTCCACTTT
CASSLGLNSPLHF
>NA|TRBJ1-5|TRBV29-1|NA
TGCAGCGGTCTCCCCCCCCATCGGGGGGATCAGCCCCAGCATTTT
CSGLPPHRGDQPQHF
>TRBD1|TRBJ2-7|TRBV7-3|NA
TGTGCCAGCAGCTTACAGCCAGGGGGCGCGTGGTACTTC
CASSLQPGGAWYF
>TRBD2|TRBJ2-1|TRBV4-1|NA
TGCGCCAGCAGCCAAGATCCGAGCGGGGGACCTTACAATGAGCAGTTCTTC
CASSQDPSGGPYNEQFF
>NA|TRBJ2-7|TRBV5-5|NA
TGTGCCAGCAGCTTGGTTCCCGGGGCCTACGAGCAGTACTTC
CASSLVPGAYEQYF
>NA|TRBJ2-7|TRBV5-5|NA
TGTGCCAGCAGCTTCACAGGCTACTCCTACGAGCAGTACTTC
CASSFTGYSYEQYF
>TRBD2|TRBJ2-2|TRBV13|once
TGTGCCAGCAGCTCCAGCGGGAAGATATGGACTAGCGGGACGGGCAGGGACACCGGGGAGCTGTTTTTT
CASSSSGKIWTSGTGRDTGELFF
>NA|TRBJ1-5|TRBV28|NA
TGTGCCAGCAGTCCCGGGGGGGGCATTCAGCCCCAGCATTTT
CASSPGGGIQPQHF
>TRBD2|TRBJ2-1|TRBV12-5|NA
TGTGCTAGTGGTCTCCTACTACTAGCGGTTTCCTACAATGAGCAGTTCTTC
CASGLLLLAVSYNEQFF
>NA|TRBJ1-1|TRBV14|NA
TGTGCCAGCAGCCAAGATTGGTCAGGGGCGGGTGAAGCTTTCTTT
CASSQDWSGAGEAFF
>TRBD1|TRBJ2-3|TRBV24-1|NA
TGTGCCACCAGTGATCTGGGACAGGGGAATCGCACAGATACGCAGTATTTT
CATSDLGQGNRTDTQYF
>TRBD2|TRBJ2-3|TRBV6-1|NA
TGTGCCAGTCTAGCGGGAGGAAATACGCAGTATTTT
CASLAGGNTQYF
>NA|TRBJ2-1|TRBV10-3|NA
TGTGCCACCGCGGGGAGCTCCTACAATGAGCAGTTCTTC
CATAGSSYNEQFF
>NA|TRBJ1-6|TRBV2|NA
TGTGCCAGCAGATTGGCAGGATATAATTCACCCCTCCACTTT
CASRLAGYNSPLHF
>NA|TRBJ2-3|TRBV14|NA
TGTGCCAGCAGCCAAGTGGCGGACCTAAGGGGCGCGCAGTATTTT
CASSQVADLRGAQYF
>NA|TRBJ2-2|TRBV5-1|few
TGCGCCAGCGGACTAACATTGAACACCGGGGAGCTGTTTTTT
CASGLTLNTGELFF
>TRBD1|TRBJ2-3|TRBV5-8|once
TGTGCCAGCAGCAGATCAGGGGGCAGACCAAGCACAGATACGCAGTATTTT
CASSRSGGRPSTDTQYF
>TRBD2|TRBJ2-1|TRBV10-3|NA
TGTGCCATCAAAGCGGGAGCTCCCAGCTCCTACAATGAGCAGTTCTTC
CAIKAGAPSSYNEQFF
>NA|TRBJ2-7|TRBV6-5|NA
TGTGCCAGCAGTTACTCGAGAGGGAGGTACGAGCAGTACTTC
CASSYSRGRYEQYF
>TRBD1|TRBJ2-2|TRBV27|NA
TGTGCCAGCAGCCAGAGGACAGGGTACACCGGGGAGCTGTTTTTT
CASSQRTGYTGELFF
>NA|TRBJ2-7|TRBV5-1|NA
TGCGCCAGCACTCATGTCCCAGCGAACTACCCGGGGTCCTACGAGCAGTACTTC
CASTHVPANYPGSYEQYF
>TRBD1|TRBJ2-7|TRBV19|NA
TGTGCCAGTAGTATGACGACAGGGGACTACGAGCAGTACTTC
CASSMTTGDYEQYF
>NA|TRBJ1-1|TRBV3-1/TRBV3-2|NA
TGTGCCAGCAGCCAATATAGGGGCGCCACTGAAGCTTTCTTT
CASSQYRGATEAFF
>NA|TRBJ1-5|TRBV5-5|NA
TGTGCCAGCAGCTTGTCGGCAGGGGCGCGGGTGGACCAGCCCCAGCATTTT
CASSLSAGARVDQPQHF
>NA|TRBJ1-2|TRBV5-8|few
TGTGCCAGCAGCCGCGGCTTGGTGGGCTATGGCTACACCTTC
CASSRGLVGYGYTF
>TRBD2|TRBJ2-2|TRBV3-1/TRBV3-2|NA
TGTGCCAGCAGCCAAGATTTGCGTCTAGCGGGAGTGAGGACCGGGGAGCTGTTTTTT
CASSQDLRLAGVRTGELFF
>NA|TRBJ2-1|TRBV5-1|NA
TGCGCCAGCAGCTTCATTACCGGGGAAGCCTACAATGAGCAGTTCTTC
CASSFITGEAYNEQFF
>TRBD2|TRBJ2-2|TRBV12-5|NA
TGTGCTAGTGGTTCCAAAAATTTGGGACTAGCGGGAGGGCCACGGGGCACCGGGGAGCTGTTTTTT
CASGSKNLGLAGGPRGTGELFF
>NA|TRBJ2-7|TRBV29-1|NA
TGCAGCGTTGAAGATGGGGCAGGGCAGGAGCAGTACTTC
CSVEDGAGQEQYF
>TRBD2|TRBJ2-3|TRBV2|NA
TGTGCCAGCACCGACCGACTAGCGGAGCGGGCAGATACGCAGTATTTT
CASTDRLAERADTQYF
>TRBD1|TRBJ2-5|TRBV4-1|once
TGCGCCAGCAGCCAATGGTCTGGGACCGGGACAGGGGGAGAGACCCAGTACTTC
CASSQWSGTGTGGETQYF